This record concerns one T cell receptor beta chain sequence. Its antigen is still unknown. The source of the sample is a study of shared clonotypes between healthy human individuals. Deep-level settings were used for running the assay. The assay was immunoSEQ multiplex PCR, and TCRdb's table has in-frame clones only and misses some. The data contain about 1 million clones, roughly 70% of them singletons. Study-wide results and caveats: Generation of non-shared clonotypes was less probable than generation of clonotypes shared by all four donors. Sharing across four donors was highest in naive CD4 (around 5%) and lowest in memory CD8 (around 0.4%). Memory subsets generally showed smaller estimated richness than naive subsets did.

This clonotype was obtained from a man aged 18 to 29 in good health. The specimen sequenced was memory CD4+ T cells sorted from blood. The sample's subset: CD45RA-negative fraction.

CDR3 region: CAAAQGATEAFF. In DNA form, the CDR3 reads TGTGCTGCGGCGCAGGGGGCGACTGAAGCTTTCTTT. The chain carries TRBV12-5 and TRBJ1-1; TRBD1 matches 8 bases. After removal of 11 bases from V and 5 bases from J, the junction contained 7 bases not matched to a gene. Germline lookup yields CDR1 LGHNT and CDR2 FRNRAP. The CDR3 is 12 amino acids.